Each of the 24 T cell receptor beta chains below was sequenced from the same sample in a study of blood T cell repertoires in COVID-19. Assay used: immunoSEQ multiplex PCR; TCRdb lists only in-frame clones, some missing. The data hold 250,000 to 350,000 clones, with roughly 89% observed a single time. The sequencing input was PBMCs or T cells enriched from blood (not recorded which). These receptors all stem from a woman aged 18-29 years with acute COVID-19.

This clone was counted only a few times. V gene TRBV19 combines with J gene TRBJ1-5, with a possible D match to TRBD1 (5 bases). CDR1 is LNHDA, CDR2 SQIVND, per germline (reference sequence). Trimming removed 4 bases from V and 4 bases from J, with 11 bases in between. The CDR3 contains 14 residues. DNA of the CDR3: TGTGCCAGTAGTAGCGGGGGGGGGAATCAGCCCCAGCATTTT. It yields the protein CASSSGGGNQPQHF.

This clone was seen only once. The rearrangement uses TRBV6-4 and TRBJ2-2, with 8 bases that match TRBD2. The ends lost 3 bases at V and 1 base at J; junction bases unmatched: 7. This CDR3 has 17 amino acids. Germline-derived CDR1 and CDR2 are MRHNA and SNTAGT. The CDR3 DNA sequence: TGTGCCAGCAGTGAACAAGCGGGAGTAGGGAACACCGGGGAGCTGTTTTTT. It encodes CASSEQAGVGNTGELFF.

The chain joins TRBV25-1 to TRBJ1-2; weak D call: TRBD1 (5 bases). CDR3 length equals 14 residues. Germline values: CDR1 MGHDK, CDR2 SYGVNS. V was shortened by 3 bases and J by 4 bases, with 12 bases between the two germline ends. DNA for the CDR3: TGTGCCAGCAGTGAGTTTGGGGGGTCCTATGGCTACACCTTC. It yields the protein CASSEFGGSYGYTF.

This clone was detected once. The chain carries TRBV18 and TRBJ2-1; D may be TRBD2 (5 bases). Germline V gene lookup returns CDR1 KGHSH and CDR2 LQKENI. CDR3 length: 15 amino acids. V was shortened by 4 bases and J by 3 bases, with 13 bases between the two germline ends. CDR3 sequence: CASSLGGGLYNEQFF. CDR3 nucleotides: TGTGCCAGCTCACTGGGCGGCGGGCTCTACAATGAGCAGTTCTTC. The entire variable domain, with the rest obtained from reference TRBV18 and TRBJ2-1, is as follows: NAGVMQNPRHLVRRRGQEARLRCSPMKGHSHVYWYRQLPEEGLKFMVYLQKENIIDESGMPKERFSAEFPKEGPSILRIQQVVRGDSAAYFCASSLGGGLYNEQFFGPGTRLTVL.

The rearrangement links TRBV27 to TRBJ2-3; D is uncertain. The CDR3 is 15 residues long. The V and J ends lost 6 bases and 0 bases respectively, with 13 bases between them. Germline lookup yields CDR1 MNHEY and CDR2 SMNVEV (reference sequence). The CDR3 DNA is TGTGCCAGCAGATCCATCCAGGCTAGCACAGATACGCAGTATTTT. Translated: CASRSIQASTDTQYF.

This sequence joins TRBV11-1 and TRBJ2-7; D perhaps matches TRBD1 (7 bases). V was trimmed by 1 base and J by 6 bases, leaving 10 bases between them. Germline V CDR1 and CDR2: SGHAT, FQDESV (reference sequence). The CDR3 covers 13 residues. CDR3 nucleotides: TGTGCCAGCAGCTTAGTCCAGGGGGGCGAGCAGTACTTC. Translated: CASSLVQGGEQYF.

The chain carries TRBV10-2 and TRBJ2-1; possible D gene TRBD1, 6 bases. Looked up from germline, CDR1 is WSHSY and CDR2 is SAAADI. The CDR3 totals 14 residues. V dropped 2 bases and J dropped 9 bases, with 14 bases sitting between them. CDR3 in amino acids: CASSERLGGGEQFF. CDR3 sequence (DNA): TGCGCCAGCAGTGAGAGGCTAGGGGGTGGTGAGCAGTTCTTC.

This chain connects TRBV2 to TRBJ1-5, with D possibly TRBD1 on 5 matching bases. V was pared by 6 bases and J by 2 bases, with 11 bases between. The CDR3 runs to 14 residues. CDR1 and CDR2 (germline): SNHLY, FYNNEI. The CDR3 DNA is TGTGCCAGCAGCGACAGTTCCCGCAATCAGCCCCAGCATTTT. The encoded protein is CASSDSSRNQPQHF. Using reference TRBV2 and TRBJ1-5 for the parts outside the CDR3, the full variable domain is EPEVTQTPSHQVTQMGQEVILRCVPISNHLYFYWYRQILGQKVEFLVSFYNNEISEKSEIFDDQFSVERPDGSNFTLKIRSTKLEDSAMYFCASSDSSRNQPQHFGDGTRLSIL.

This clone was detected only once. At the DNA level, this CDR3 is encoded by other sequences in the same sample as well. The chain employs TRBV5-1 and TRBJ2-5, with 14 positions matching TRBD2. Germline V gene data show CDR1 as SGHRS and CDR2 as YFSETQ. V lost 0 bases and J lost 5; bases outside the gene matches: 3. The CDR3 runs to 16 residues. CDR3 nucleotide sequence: TGCGCCAGCAGCTTGGGACTAGCGGGAGGGAGGGAGACCCAGTACTTC. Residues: CASSLGLAGGRETQYF.

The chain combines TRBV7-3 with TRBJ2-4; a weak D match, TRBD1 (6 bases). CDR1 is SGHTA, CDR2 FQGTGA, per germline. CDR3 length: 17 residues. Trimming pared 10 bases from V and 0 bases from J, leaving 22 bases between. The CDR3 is CAIQPLSGQLAKNIQYF. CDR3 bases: TGTGCCATCCAGCCTCTTTCGGGACAACTAGCCAAAAACATTCAGTACTTC.

The CDR3 region is CASSLMLGGEQYF. As DNA, the CDR3 is TGTGCCAGCAGCCTAATGCTTGGGGGGGAGCAGTACTTC. The rearrangement links TRBV7-3 to TRBJ2-7; the D gene is possibly TRBD2 (6 bases). Trimming shortened V by 5 bases and J by 7 bases, and 15 bases separated the two germline ends. This CDR3 comprises 13 residues. From germline, CDR1 is SGHTA and CDR2 FQGTGA.

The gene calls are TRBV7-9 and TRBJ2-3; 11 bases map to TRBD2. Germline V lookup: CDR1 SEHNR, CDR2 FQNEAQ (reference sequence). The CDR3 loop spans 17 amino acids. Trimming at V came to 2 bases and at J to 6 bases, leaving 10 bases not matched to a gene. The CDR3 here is CASSLPLNSGRADTQYF. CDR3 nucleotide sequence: TGTGCCAGCAGCTTACCGCTTAATAGCGGGAGGGCTGATACGCAGTATTTT.

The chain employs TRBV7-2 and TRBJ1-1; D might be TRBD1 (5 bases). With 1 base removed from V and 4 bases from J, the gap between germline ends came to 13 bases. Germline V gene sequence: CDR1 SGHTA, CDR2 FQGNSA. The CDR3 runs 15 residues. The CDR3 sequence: CASSLVRGRPTEAFF. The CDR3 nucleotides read TGTGCCAGCAGCTTAGTTAGGGGCCGACCCACTGAAGCTTTCTTT.

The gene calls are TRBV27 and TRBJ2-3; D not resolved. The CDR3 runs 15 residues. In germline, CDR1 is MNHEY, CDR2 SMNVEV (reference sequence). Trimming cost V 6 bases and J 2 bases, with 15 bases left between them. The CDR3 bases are TGTGCCAGCAGCTCCGCTTCCGACAACACAGATACGCAGTATTTT. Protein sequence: CASSSASDNTDTQYF.

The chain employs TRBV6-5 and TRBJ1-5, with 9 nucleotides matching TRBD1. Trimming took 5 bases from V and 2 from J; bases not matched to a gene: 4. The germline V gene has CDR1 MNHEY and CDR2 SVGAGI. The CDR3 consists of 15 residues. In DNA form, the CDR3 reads TGTGCCAGCAGTCGGGACAGGGCGGGCAATCAGCCCCAGCATTTT. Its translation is CASSRDRAGNQPQHF.

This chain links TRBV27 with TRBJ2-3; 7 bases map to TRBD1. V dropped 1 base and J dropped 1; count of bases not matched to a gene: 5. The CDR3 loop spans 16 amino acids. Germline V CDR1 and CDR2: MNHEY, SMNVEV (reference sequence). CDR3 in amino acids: CASSLFLTGGTDTQYF. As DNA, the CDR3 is TGTGCCAGCAGTTTATTTCTCACAGGGGGCACAGATACGCAGTATTTT.

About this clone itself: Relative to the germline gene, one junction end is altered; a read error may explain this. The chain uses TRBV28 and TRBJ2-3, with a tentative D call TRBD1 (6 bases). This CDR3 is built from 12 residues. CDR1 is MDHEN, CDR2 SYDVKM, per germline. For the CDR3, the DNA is TGCGCTGCAGGGGCTAGCACAGATACGCAGTATTTT. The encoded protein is CAAGASTDTQYF.

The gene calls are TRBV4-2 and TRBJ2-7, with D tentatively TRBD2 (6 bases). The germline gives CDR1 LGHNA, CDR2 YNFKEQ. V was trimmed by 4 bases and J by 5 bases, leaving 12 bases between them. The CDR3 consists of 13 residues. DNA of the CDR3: TGTGCCAGCAGCCGAGGCGGGATCAACGAGCAGTACTTC. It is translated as CASSRGGINEQYF.

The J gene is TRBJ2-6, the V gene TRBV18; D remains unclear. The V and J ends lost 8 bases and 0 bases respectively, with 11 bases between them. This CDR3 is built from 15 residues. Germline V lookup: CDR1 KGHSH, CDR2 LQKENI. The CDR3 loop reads CASTAPGSGANVLTF. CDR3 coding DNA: TGTGCCAGCACGGCGCCGGGCTCTGGGGCCAACGTCCTGACTTTC.

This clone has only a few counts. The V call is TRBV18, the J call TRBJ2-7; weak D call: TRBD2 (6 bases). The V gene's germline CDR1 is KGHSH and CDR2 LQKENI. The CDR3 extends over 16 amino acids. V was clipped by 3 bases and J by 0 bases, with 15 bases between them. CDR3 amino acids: CASSPVAGKSSYEQYF. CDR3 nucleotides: TGTGCCAGCTCACCCGTCGCGGGGAAGAGCTCCTACGAGCAGTACTTC.

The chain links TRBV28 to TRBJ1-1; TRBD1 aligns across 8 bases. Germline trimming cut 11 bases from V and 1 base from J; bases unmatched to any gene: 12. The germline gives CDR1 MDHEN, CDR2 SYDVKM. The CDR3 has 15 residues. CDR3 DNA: TGTGCCGTGCGAGGACAGGGTGCAGGGAACACTGAAGCTTTCTTT. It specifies CAVRGQGAGNTEAFF.

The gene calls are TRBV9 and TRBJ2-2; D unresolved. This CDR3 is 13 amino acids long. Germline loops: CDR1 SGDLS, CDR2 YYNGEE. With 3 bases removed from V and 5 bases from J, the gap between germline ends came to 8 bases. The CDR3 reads CASSAARTGELFF. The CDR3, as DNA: TGTGCCAGCAGCGCAGCCAGGACCGGGGAGCTGTTTTTT.

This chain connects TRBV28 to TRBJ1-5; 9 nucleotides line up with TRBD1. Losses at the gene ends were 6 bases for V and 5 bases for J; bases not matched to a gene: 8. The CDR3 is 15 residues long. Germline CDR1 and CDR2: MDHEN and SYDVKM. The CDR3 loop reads CASSKQGANYQPQHF. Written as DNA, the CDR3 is TGTGCCAGCAGCAAACAGGGGGCCAACTATCAGCCCCAGCATTTT.

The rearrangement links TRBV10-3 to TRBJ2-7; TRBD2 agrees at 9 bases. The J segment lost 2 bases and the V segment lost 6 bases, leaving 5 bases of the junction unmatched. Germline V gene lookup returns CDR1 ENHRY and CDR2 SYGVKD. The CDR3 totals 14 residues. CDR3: CAISRTSETYEQYF. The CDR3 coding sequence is TGTGCCATCAGCCGGACTAGCGAAACCTACGAGCAGTACTTC.